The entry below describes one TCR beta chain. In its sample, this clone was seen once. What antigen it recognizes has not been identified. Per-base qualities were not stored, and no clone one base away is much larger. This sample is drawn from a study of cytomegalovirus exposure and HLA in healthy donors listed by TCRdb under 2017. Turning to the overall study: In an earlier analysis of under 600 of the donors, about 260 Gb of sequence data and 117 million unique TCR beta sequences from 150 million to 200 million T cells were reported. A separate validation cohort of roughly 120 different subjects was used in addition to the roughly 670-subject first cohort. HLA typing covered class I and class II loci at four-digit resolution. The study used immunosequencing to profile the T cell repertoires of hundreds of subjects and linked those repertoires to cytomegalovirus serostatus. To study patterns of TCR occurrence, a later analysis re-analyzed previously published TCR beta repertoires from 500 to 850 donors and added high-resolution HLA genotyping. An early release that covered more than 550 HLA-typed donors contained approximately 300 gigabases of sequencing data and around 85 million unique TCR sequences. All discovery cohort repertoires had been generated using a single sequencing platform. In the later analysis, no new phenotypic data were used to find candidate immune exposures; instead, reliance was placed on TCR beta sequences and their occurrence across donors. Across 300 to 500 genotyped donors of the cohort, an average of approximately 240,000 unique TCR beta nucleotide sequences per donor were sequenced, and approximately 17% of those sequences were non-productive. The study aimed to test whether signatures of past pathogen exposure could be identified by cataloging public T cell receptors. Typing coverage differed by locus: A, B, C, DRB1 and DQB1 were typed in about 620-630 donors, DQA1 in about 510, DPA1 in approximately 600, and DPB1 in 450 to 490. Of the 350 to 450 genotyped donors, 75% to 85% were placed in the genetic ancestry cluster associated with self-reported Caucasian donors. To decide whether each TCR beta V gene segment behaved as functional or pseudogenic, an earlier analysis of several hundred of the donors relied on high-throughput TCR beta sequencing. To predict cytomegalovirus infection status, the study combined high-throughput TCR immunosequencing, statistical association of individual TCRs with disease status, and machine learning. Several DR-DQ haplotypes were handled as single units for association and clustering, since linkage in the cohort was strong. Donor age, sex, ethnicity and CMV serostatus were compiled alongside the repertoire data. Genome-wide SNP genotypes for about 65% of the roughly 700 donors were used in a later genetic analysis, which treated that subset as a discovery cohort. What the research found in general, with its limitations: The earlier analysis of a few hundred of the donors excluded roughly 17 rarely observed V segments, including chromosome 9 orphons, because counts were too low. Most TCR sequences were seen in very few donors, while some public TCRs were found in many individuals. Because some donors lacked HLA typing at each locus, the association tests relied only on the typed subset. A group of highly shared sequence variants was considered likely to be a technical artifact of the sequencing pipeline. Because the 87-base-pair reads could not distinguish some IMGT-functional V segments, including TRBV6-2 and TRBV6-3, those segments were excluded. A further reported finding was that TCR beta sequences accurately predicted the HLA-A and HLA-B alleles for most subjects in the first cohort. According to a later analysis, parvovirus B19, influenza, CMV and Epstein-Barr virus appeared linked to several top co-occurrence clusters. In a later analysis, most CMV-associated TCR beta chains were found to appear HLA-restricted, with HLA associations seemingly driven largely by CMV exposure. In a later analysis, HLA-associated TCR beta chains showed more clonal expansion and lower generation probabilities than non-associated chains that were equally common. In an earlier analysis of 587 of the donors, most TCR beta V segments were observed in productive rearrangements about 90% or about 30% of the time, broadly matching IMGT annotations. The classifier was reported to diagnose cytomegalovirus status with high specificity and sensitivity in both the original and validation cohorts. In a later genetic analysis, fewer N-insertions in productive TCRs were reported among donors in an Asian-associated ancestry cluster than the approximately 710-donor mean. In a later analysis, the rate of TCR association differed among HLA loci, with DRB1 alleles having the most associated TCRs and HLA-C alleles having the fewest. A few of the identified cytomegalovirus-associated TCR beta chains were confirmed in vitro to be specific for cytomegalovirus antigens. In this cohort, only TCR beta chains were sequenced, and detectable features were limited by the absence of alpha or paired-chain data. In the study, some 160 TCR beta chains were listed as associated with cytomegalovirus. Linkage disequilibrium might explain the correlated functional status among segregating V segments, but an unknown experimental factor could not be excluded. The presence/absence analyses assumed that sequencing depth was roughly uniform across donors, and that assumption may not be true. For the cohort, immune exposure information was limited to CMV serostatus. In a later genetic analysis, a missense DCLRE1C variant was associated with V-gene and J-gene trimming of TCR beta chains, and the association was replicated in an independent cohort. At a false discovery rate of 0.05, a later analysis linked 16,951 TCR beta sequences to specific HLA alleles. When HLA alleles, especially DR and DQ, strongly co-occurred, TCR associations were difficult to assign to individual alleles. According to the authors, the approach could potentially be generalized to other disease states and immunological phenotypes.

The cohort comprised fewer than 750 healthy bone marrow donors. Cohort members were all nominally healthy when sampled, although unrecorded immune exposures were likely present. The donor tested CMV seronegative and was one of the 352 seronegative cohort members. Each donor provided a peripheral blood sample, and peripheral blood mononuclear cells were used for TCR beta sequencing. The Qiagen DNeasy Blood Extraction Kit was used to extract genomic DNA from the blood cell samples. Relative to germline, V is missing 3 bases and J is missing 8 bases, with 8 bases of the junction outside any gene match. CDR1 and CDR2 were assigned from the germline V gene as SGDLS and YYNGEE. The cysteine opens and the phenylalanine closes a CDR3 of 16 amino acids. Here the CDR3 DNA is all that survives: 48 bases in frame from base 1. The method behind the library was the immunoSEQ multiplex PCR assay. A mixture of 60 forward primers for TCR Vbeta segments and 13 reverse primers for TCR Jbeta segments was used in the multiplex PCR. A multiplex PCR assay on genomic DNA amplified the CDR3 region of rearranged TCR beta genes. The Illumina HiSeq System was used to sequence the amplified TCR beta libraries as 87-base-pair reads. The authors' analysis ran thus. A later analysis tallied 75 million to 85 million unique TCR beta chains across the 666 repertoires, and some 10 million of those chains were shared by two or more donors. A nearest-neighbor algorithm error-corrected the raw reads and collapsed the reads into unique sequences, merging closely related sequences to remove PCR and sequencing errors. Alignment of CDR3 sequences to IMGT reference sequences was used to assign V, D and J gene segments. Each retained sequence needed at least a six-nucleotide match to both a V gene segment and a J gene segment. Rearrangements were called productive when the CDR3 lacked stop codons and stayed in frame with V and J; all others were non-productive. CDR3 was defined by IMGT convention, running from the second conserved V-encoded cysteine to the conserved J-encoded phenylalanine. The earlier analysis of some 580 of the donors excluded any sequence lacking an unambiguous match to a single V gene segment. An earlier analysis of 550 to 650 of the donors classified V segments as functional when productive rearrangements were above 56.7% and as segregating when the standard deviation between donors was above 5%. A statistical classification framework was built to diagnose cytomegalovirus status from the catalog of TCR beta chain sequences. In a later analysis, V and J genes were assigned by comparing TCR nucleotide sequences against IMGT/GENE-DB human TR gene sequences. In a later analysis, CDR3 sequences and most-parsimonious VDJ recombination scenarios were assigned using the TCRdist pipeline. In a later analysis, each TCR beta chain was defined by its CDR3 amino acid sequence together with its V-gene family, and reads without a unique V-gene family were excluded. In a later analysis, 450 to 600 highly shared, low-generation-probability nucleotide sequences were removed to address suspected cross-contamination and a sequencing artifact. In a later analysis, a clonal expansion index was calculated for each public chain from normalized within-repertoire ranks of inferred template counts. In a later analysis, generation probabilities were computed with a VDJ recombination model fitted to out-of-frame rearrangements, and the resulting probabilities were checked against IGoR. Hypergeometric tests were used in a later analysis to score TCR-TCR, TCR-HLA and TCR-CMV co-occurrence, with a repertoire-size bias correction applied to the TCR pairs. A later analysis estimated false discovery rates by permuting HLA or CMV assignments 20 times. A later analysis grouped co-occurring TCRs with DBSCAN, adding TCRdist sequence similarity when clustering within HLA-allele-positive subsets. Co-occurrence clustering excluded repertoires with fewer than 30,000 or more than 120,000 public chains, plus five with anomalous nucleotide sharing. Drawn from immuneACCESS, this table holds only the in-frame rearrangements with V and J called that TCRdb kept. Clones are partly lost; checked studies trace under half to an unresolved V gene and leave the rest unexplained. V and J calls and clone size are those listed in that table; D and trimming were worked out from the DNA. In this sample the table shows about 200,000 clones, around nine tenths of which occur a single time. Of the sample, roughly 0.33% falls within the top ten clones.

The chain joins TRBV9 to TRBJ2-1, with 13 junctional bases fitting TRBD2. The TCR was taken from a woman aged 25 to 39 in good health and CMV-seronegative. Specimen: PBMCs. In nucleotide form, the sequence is TGTGCCAGCAGCGCCGGACTAGCGGGAGTCCCGGATGAGCAGTTCTTC. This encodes CASSAGLAGVPDEQFF.